This T cell receptor (beta chain) stems from a study of blood T cell repertoires in COVID-19. The overall study: Collection of acute and convalescent COVID-19 samples took place in the United States, Italy and Spain. PBMCs, B-cell-depleted T cells, or T cells were the source of the cDNA or gDNA that made up the material.

How the authors handled the data: From reference gene primer amplification, estimates of nucleated cell counts were derived. Measured with immunoSEQ multiplex PCR; TCRdb has only the in-frame clones, and not every one. The DNA was the basis for D and trimming; V, J and clone size are from that table. The sample shows about 260,000 clones, about 88% of them seen only once. CDR3 length: 15 amino acids. Trimming pared 4 bases from V and 6 bases from J, leaving 18 bases between. Germline lookup yields CDR1 MGHRA and CDR2 YSYEKL. This chain links TRBV4-1 with TRBJ1-2, with D tentatively TRBD1 (6 bases). The material sequenced was peripheral blood. The sequence was collected from a man younger than 40 with active or convalescent COVID-19. CDR3 coding DNA: TGCGCCAGCAGCCGGAAGGACAGAGAGAGGGATGGCTACACCTTC. It is translated as CASSRKDRERDGYTF.